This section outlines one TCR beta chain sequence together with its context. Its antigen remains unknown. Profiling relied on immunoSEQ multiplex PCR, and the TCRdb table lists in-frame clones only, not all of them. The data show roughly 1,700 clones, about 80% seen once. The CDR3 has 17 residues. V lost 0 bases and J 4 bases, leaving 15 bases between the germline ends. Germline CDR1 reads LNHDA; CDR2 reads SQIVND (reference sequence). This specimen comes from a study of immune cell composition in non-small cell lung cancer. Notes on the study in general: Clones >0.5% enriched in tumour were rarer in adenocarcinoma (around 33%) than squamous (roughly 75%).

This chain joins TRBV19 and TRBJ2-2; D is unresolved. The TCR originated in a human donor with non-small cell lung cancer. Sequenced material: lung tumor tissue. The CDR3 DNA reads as TGTGCCAGTAGTATAGATAGTGCTAGAAGTAGCACCGGGGAGCTGTTTTTT. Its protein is CASSIDSARSSTGELFF.